This entry lists 16 T cell receptor beta chains sequenced from one sample in a study of T cell changes during pregnancy in multiple sclerosis. Here immunoSEQ multiplex PCR was the method, and the copy in TCRdb shows in-frame clones only, minus some. The repertoire has about 60,000 clones, around 96% of them found once; the top ten carry 2.5%. The sequences come from CD8+ T cells from peripheral blood mononuclear cells, collected after pregnancy. These receptors all come from a female donor with multiple sclerosis, enrolled in a pregnancy study.

The gene calls are TRBV7-9 and TRBJ1-1, with D hard to call. Trimming pared 3 bases from V and 1 base from J, leaving 9 bases between. The CDR3 loop spans 14 amino acids. CDR1 and CDR2 (germline): SEHNR, FQNEAQ (reference sequence). Here the CDR3 reads CASSLPEPNTEAFF. DNA for the CDR3: TGTGCCAGCAGCTTGCCCGAGCCGAACACTGAAGCTTTCTTT. The full variable domain, its missing parts supplied by reference TRBV7-9 and TRBJ1-1, is DTGVSQNPRHKITKRGQNVTFRCDPISEHNRLYWYRQTLGQGPEFLTYFQNEAQLEKSRLLSDRFSAERPKGSFSTLEIQRTEQGDSAMYLCASSLPEPNTEAFFGQGTRLTVV.

The chain carries TRBV14 and TRBJ2-7; 11 bases align to TRBD2. J was trimmed by 2 bases and V by 4 bases; bases with no gene match: 7. The CDR3 loop spans 16 amino acids. CDR1 is SGHDN, CDR2 FVKESK, per germline. In DNA, the CDR3 is TGTGCCAGCAGCCCGGAACTAGCGGGAGCCCCCTACGAGCAGTACTTC. This codes for CASSPELAGAPYEQYF. Based on the CDR3 plus reference TRBV14 and TRBJ2-7, the full variable domain is EAGVTQFPSHSVIEKGQTVTLRCDPISGHDNLYWYRRVMGKEIKFLLHFVKESKQDESGMPNNRFLAERTGGTYSTLKVQPAELEDSGVYFCASSPELAGAPYEQYFGPGTRLTVT.

The chain uses TRBV27 and TRBJ2-5; weak D call: TRBD1 (5 bases). Trimming removed 8 bases from V and 2 bases from J, with 15 bases in between. The CDR3 length is 14 residues. CDR1 and CDR2 (germline): MNHEY, SMNVEV (reference sequence). CDR3 loop: CASAVPGYQETQYF. CDR3 bases: TGTGCCAGCGCCGTCCCAGGGTATCAAGAGACCCAGTACTTC.

The chain has TRBV27 and TRBJ2-7; D not certain. With 8 bases removed from V and 4 bases from J, the gap between germline ends came to 12 bases. This CDR3 is built from 12 residues. Germline CDR1 and CDR2: MNHEY and SMNVEV (reference sequence). The CDR3 DNA sequence: TGTGCCAGCGGGCCCGGCCTTTACGAGCAGTACTTC. This translates into CASGPGLYEQYF.

The genes are TRBV29-1 and TRBJ2-1; TRBD2 matches 11 bases. CDR1 is SQVTM and CDR2 is ANQGSEA in the germline V gene. This CDR3 has 14 amino acids. The junction had 5 bases not matched to a gene; V was cut back by 7 bases and J by 3 bases. The CDR3 loop is CSAKGLAVYNEQFF. CDR3 coding DNA: TGCAGCGCAAAGGGACTAGCGGTCTACAATGAGCAGTTCTTC.

J is TRBJ1-5 and V is TRBV21-1; the table's D call TRBD1 went unverified against the DNA. TRBV21-1 is listed as a pseudogene. This CDR3 has 19 residues. The CDR3 is CASSNTTPRAPLGNQPQHF. In DNA form, the CDR3 reads TGTGCCAGCAGCAACACAACACCCAGGGCACCTCTTGGCAATCAGCCCCAGCATTTT.

V and J are TRBV28 and TRBJ2-3, with D possibly TRBD2 on 5 matching bases. The germline V and J ends were trimmed by 5 bases and 1 base, with 13 bases remaining between them. This CDR3 spans 15 amino acids. Germline V CDR1 and CDR2: MDHEN, SYDVKM. The CDR3 coding sequence is TGTGCCAGCAGTCCGGGAAAGGAGGGCACAGATACGCAGTATTTT. Translating it yields CASSPGKEGTDTQYF.

The genes are TRBV5-6 and TRBJ2-1; 10 nucleotides align to TRBD2. The CDR3 totals 19 residues. The germline gives CDR1 SGHDT, CDR2 YYEEEE. The V gene end was trimmed by 1 base and the J gene end by 7 bases; junction bases not matched to a gene: 17. This CDR3 is CASSLLSGAGGLVWNEQFF. The CDR3 coding sequence is TGTGCCAGCAGCTTGCTTTCGGGAGCGGGAGGGTTAGTTTGGAATGAGCAGTTCTTC.

The chain couples TRBV7-9 to TRBJ2-7, with D unresolved. The CDR3 consists of 12 residues. The germline V gene encodes CDR1 SEHNR and CDR2 FQNEAQ (reference sequence). V was trimmed by 9 bases and J by 4 bases, leaving 13 bases between them. The DNA of the CDR3 is TGTGCCAGTGTGGCAGACTCTTACGAGCAGTACTTC. It is translated as CASVADSYEQYF.

The V gene is TRBV27, the J gene TRBJ2-2; 7 bases are shared with TRBD2. Unmatched junction bases numbered 9, after V lost 4 bases and J lost 7 bases. The CDR3 spans 15 residues. CDR1 is MNHEY, CDR2 SMNVEV, per germline (reference sequence). The CDR3 here is CASSSPGLVGGELFF. In DNA, the CDR3 is TGTGCCAGCAGTTCCCCCGGACTAGTTGGCGGGGAGCTGTTTTTT.

This rearrangement joins TRBV19 to TRBJ2-7; D is ambiguous. CDR1 is LNHDA, CDR2 SQIVND, per germline (reference sequence). This CDR3 region has 13 residues. V lost 7 bases to trimming and J lost 5 bases, with 15 bases between them. The CDR3 loop is CASTTAQANEQYF. As DNA, the CDR3 is TGTGCCAGTACTACTGCCCAGGCTAACGAGCAGTACTTC.

The chain uses TRBV4-1 and TRBJ2-7, with 7 bases identical to TRBD2. Germline CDR1 MGHRA, CDR2 YSYEKL. The CDR3 contains 15 residues. With V trimmed by 0 bases and J by 4 bases, 6 bases remained unmatched. This chain's CDR3 is CASSQEVAGHYEQYF. DNA for the CDR3: TGCGCCAGCAGCCAAGAGGTAGCGGGCCATTACGAGCAGTACTTC.

The gene calls are TRBV2 and TRBJ2-7; unclear D gene. Trimming left V 6 bases short and J 6 bases short, with 9 bases between. CDR3 length: 11 residues. Per the germline V gene, CDR1 is SNHLY and CDR2 is FYNNEI. CDR3 sequence reads: CASRLPGEQYF. The CDR3 DNA is TGTGCCAGCAGGCTGCCGGGCGAGCAGTACTTC.

The rearrangement joins TRBV28 to TRBJ2-7; TRBD2 might be the D (5 bases). Per the germline V gene, CDR1 is MDHEN and CDR2 is SYDVKM. V lost 2 bases to trimming and J lost 7 bases, with 12 bases between them. There are 13 residues in the CDR3. CDR3 DNA sequence: TGTGCCAGCAGTTTAGGGTTATCGGGGGAGCAGTACTTC. This codes for CASSLGLSGEQYF.

V and J are TRBV28 and TRBJ1-1; weak D call: TRBD1 (6 bases). Germline lookup yields CDR1 MDHEN and CDR2 SYDVKM. This CDR3 is built from 17 residues. V was cut by 3 bases and J by 1 base, with 18 bases left in between. CDR3 DNA: TGTGCCAGCAGTTTGGTCTTGACCGGACAGACGAACACTGAAGCTTTCTTT. It encodes CASSLVLTGQTNTEAFF.

The chain is built from TRBV6-6 and TRBJ2-3; TRBD2 aligns across 8 bases. Germline lookup yields CDR1 MNHNY and CDR2 SVGAGI (reference sequence). The CDR3 consists of 16 residues. Germline trimming cut 2 bases from V and 6 bases from J; bases unmatched to any gene: 10. The CDR3 coding sequence is TGTGCCAGCAGTTACCCGGAGACTAGCGAAGGTGATACGCAGTATTTT. Translated: CASSYPETSEGDTQYF.